A single sample is the source of the 20 T cell receptor beta chains below, sequenced in a study of T cells in localized non-small cell lung cancer. This table comes from immunoSEQ multiplex PCR, and its TCRdb copy is limited to in-frame clones, with some not included. This table holds 100,000 to 150,000 clones, 89% found once. This specimen was peripheral blood, taken before any cancer treatment. The receptors were sampled from a female donor over 55 with stage I lung adenocarcinoma.

The chain joins TRBV5-1 to TRBJ2-3; D perhaps matches TRBD2 (6 bases). Trimming stripped 4 bases from V and 2 bases from J, with 11 bases between. The CDR3 covers 14 residues. Per the germline V gene, CDR1 is SGHRS and CDR2 is YFSETQ. CDR3 protein: CASSMEGPTDTQYF. CDR3 DNA sequence: TGCGCCAGCAGCATGGAGGGACCCACAGATACGCAGTATTTT.

The chain couples TRBV6-6 to TRBJ1-2; 11 nucleotides line up with TRBD1. The CDR3 totals 16 residues. Per germline, CDR1 MNHNY and CDR2 SVGAGI (reference sequence). V gave up 2 bases and J gave up 7 bases; unmatched junction bases: 9. CDR3 loop: CASSYRPGTGGGGYTF. DNA for the CDR3: TGTGCCAGCAGTTACCGGCCCGGGACAGGGGGAGGTGGCTACACCTTC.

Only one count was recorded for this clone. The rearrangement links TRBV21-1 to TRBJ2-1; the table's TRBD1 call for D was not verified on the DNA. TRBV21-1 is marked as a pseudogene. This CDR3 has 19 residues. CDR3 DNA sequence: TGTGCCAGCAGCAAAGCACAGACAGGGGGGCATGAATCCAACAATGAGCAGTTCTTC. Protein product: CASSKAQTGGHESNNEQFF.

This rearrangement joins TRBV28 to TRBJ2-1; TRBD2 matches 9 bases. Germline assignment: CDR1 MDHEN and CDR2 SYDVKM. The CDR3 runs 17 residues. With 3 bases clipped from V and 5 bases from J, the junction kept 11 bases outside the gene matches. The CDR3 nucleotides read TGTGCCAGCAGTTTCGAAGCGGGAGGTCCGACCAACAATGAGCAGTTCTTC. Its translation: CASSFEAGGPTNNEQFF.

The rearrangement links TRBV19 to TRBJ2-1; no firm D call. The length of the CDR3 is 16 residues. The V and J ends lost 0 bases and 0 bases respectively, with 9 bases between them. Germline V CDR1 and CDR2: LNHDA, SQIVND (reference sequence). The CDR3 sequence is CASSIDRSRSYNEQFF. The CDR3 DNA reads as TGTGCCAGTAGTATAGATAGGAGCCGCTCCTACAATGAGCAGTTCTTC.

This chain uses TRBV6-5 with TRBJ2-1; TRBD2 matches 10 bases. The CDR3 has 16 residues. Germline values: CDR1 MNHEY, CDR2 SVGAGI. V shed 2 bases, J shed 8 bases, and the junction held 9 bases outside the gene matches. The CDR3 spells CASSYLSGRRGHEQFF. The CDR3 DNA reads as TGTGCCAGCAGTTACCTTAGCGGGAGGAGGGGACATGAGCAGTTCTTC.

This chain connects TRBV10-3 to TRBJ2-7, with TRBD1 as a possible D gene (6 bases). CDR1 is ENHRY, CDR2 SYGVKD, per germline. The length of the CDR3 is 14 residues. Trimming left V 8 bases short and J 1 base short, with 15 bases between. CDR3 DNA: TGTGCCATCCGCCCAGGGGTAAGTTCCTACGAGCAGTACTTC. As protein: CAIRPGVSSYEQYF.

This clone has only one observation. The chain recombines TRBV7-9 with TRBJ2-1; 9 bases align to TRBD1. CDR3 size: 15 residues. Germline loops: CDR1 SEHNR, CDR2 FQNEAQ (reference sequence). V trimming: 5 bases; J trimming: 5 bases; junction bases outside the gene matches: 7. In DNA, the CDR3 is TGTGCCAGCAGCAAGCCGGGACAGGGAAACAATGAGCAGTTCTTC. Translated: CASSKPGQGNNEQFF.

The CDR3 DNA reads TGTGCCAGCAGCTTGGGGGACCGGGACAGCTATGGCTACACCTTC. This codes for CASSLGDRDSYGYTF. This rearrangement joins TRBV5-6 to TRBJ1-2; 7 bases are a match to TRBD1. The CDR3 has 15 residues. J lost 4 bases, V lost 0 bases, and 6 bases had no gene match. Germline V gene lookup returns CDR1 SGHDT and CDR2 YYEEEE.

The chain has TRBV5-1 and TRBJ2-2; 8 bases line up with TRBD2. The CDR3 has 17 residues. Germline loops: CDR1 SGHRS, CDR2 YFSETQ. V gave up 4 bases and J gave up 4 bases; unmatched junction bases: 12. This CDR3 reads CASSPRGAGAGTGELFF. The CDR3 nucleotides are TGCGCCAGCAGCCCGCGGGGAGCGGGAGCGGGCACCGGGGAGCTGTTTTTT. Using reference TRBV5-1 and TRBJ2-2 for the parts outside the CDR3, the full variable domain is KAGVTQTPRYLIKTRGQQVTLSCSPISGHRSVSWYQQTPGQGLQFLFEYFSETQRNKGNFPGRFSGRQFSNSRSEMNVSTLELGDSALYLCASSPRGAGAGTGELFFGEGSRLTVL.

J is TRBJ2-7 and V is TRBV10-1; D unclear. In germline, CDR1 is WNHNN, CDR2 SYGVQD (reference sequence). The CDR3 loop spans 14 amino acids. V gave up 2 bases and J gave up 2 bases, with 10 bases separating them. CDR3 sequence reads: CASSEAPSTYEQYF. The CDR3, as DNA: TGCGCCAGCAGTGAGGCACCCAGTACCTACGAGCAGTACTTC.

This clone has only one observation. The chain uses TRBV9 and TRBJ2-5; D possibly corresponds to TRBD2 (6 bases). This CDR3 is built from 14 residues. V lost 1 base, J lost 4 bases, and 11 bases lay in between. Germline assignment: CDR1 SGDLS and CDR2 YYNGEE. In DNA, the CDR3 is TGTGCCAGCAGCGTAACGGCCGGGGGAGAGACCCAGTACTTC. Amino acids: CASSVTAGGETQYF.

The chain is built from TRBV28 and TRBJ1-5; maybe TRBD1 (5 bases). This CDR3 is built from 17 residues. The V end was cut by 2 bases, the J end by 6 bases, with 20 bases between. Germline loops: CDR1 MDHEN, CDR2 SYDVKM. CDR3 DNA sequence: TGTGCCAGCAGTTTACTCCCACGGGGGTATGGCCTTCAGCCCCAGCATTTT. Encoded protein: CASSLLPRGYGLQPQHF.

The chain employs TRBV5-4 and TRBJ1-3; the match to TRBD1 covers 12 bases. Germline assignment: CDR1 SGHNT and CDR2 YYREEE (reference sequence). V was clipped by 3 bases and J by 8 bases; unmatched bases: 3. CDR3 size: 14 residues. This CDR3 reads CASSSRDRGHTIYF. Written as DNA, the CDR3 is TGTGCCAGCAGCTCCCGGGACAGGGGGCACACCATATATTTT.

This clone was picked up a small number of times. The J gene is TRBJ1-1, the V gene TRBV7-6; D uncertain. Trimming left V 0 bases short and J 0 bases short, with 23 bases between. The CDR3 is made up of 20 amino acids. Germline assignment: CDR1 SGHVS and CDR2 FNYEAQ. CDR3: CASSLAPGRKSANMNTEAFF. In DNA form, the CDR3 reads TGTGCCAGCAGCTTAGCGCCCGGTAGAAAGTCGGCAAATATGAACACTGAAGCTTTCTTT.

V and J are TRBV6-5 and TRBJ2-7; D may correspond to TRBD1 or TRBD2 (5 bases each). The germline V and J ends were trimmed by 7 bases and 0 bases, with 13 bases remaining between them. The germline CDR1 and CDR2 sequences are MNHEY and SVGAGI. The CDR3 spans 14 residues. CDR3 nucleotides: TGTGCCAGCACCGGGACCGTAAGCTCCTACGAGCAGTACTTC. It translates to CASTGTVSSYEQYF.

The chain links TRBV7-8 to TRBJ2-1, with 9 bases identical to TRBD2. The trim removed 2 bases at V and 5 bases at J, leaving 4 bases unmatched. Germline lookup yields CDR1 SGHVS and CDR2 FQNEAQ. This CDR3 is built from 15 residues. The CDR3 is CASSLLTSGNNEQFF. DNA for the CDR3: TGTGCCAGCAGCTTACTGACTAGCGGCAACAATGAGCAGTTCTTC.

The chain has TRBV5-1 and TRBJ1-4, with D perhaps TRBD1 (6 bases). The ends were cut back, 1 base at V and 8 bases at J, with 12 bases in the middle. This CDR3 spans 14 amino acids. Germline CDR1 SGHRS, CDR2 YFSETQ. DNA of the CDR3: TGCGCCAGCAGCTTGCAGGGGTTTGGCGAAAAACTGTTTTTT. Translated, it gives CASSLQGFGEKLFF.

This clone was observed a single time. Additional DNA sequences in this sample encode the identical CDR3. The V call is TRBV2, the J call TRBJ2-5; D gene ambiguous. The CDR3 totals 10 residues. Germline assignment: CDR1 SNHLY and CDR2 FYNNEI. Trimming pared 4 bases from V and 4 bases from J, leaving 1 base between. CDR3 DNA: TGTGCCAGCAGTGTAGAGACCCAGTACTTC. It specifies CASSVETQYF.

The J gene is TRBJ2-3, the V gene TRBV6-1; TRBD1 might be the D (5 bases). The CDR3 extends over 14 amino acids. Trimming removed 6 bases from V and 8 bases from J, with 18 bases in between. CDR1 and CDR2 (germline): MNHNS, SASEGT. For the CDR3, the DNA is TGTGCCAGCAGCTTGACAGAGCTAGGTGGTACGCAGTATTTT. Protein: CASSLTELGGTQYF.